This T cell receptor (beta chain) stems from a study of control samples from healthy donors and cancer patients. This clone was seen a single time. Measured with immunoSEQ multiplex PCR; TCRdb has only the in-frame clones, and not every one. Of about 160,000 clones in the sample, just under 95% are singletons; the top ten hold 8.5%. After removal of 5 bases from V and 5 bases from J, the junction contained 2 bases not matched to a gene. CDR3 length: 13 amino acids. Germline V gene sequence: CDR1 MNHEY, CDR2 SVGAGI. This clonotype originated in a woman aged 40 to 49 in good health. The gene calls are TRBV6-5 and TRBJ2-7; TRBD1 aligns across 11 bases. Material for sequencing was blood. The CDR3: CASSTDRGHEQYF. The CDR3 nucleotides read TGTGCCAGCAGTACGGACAGGGGGCACGAGCAGTACTTC.